The 3 T cell receptor beta chains reported below all come from one sample, sequenced in a study of response to subunit inactivated influenza vaccine. One entry per CDR3 protein, called by TCRdb with MiXCR from the RT-PCR reads. The sample includes about 800,000 distinct CDR3 sequences, about 20% of them seen just once. This material consisted of PBMCs from blood, taken 5 to 6 days after vaccination. The origin of the receptors is a man aged 50 or older who received an inactivated influenza vaccine.

This clonotype was counted a few times. V usage is TRBV10-3 and J usage is TRBJ2-2; TRBD1 matches 11 bases. The V and J ends lost 8 bases and 5 bases, in that order; junction bases with no gene match: 1. Germline V CDR1 and CDR2: ENHRY, SYGVKD. The CDR3 totals 13 residues. Written as DNA, the CDR3 is TGTGCCATCGGACAGGGGGCGACCGGGGAGCTGTTTTTT. It yields the protein CAIGQGATGELFF.

The chain carries TRBV20-1 and TRBJ2-2; TRBD2 matches at 7 bases. The ends lost 3 bases at V and 4 bases at J; junction bases unmatched: 2. The CDR3 runs 13 residues. In germline, CDR1 is DFQATT, CDR2 SNEGSKA (reference sequence). CDR3 residues: CSARSGATGELFF. The CDR3 coding sequence is TGCAGTGCTAGGAGCGGGGCCACCGGGGAGCTGTTTTTT.

Details on this clonotype: Germline and junction disagree at one end, which may indicate a read error. This chain links TRBV12-3 or TRBV12-4 with TRBJ1-3, with D hard to call. This CDR3 comprises 12 residues. The CDR3 nucleotides read TGTGCCAGCAGTTTTAGGGAGAACACCTTGGATTTT. Its translation is CASSFRENTLDF.